The 28 T cell receptor beta chains presented below share a single source sample, sequenced in a study of regulatory T cells in long-lasting Graves disease. Sample time point: newly diagnosed GD, antithyroid drugs for less than 3 months. From PBMCs, RNA was extracted and then used to make the TCR library. To make TCR beta libraries, researchers used iRepertoire HTBI primers and Arm-PCR of CDR3 regions. TCRdb reprocessed the multiplex PCR reads with MiXCR, giving one entry per CDR3 protein. The profile covers about 400,000 distinct CDR3 sequences, with 15% appearing a single time and around 7.6% taken by the ten largest. These same data were also listed under a study on T cells in Graves' hyperthyroidism and ophthalmopathy.

The material was peripheral blood mononuclear cells (PBMCs), obtained at new diagnosis, from a patient treated with antithyroid drugs. The receptors stem from a woman in her 40s with Graves disease.

This clonotype has more than one count but fewer than ten. This chain links TRBV19 with TRBJ2-7, with TRBD2 matching over 10 bases. The length of the CDR3 is 15 residues. Germline CDR1 LNHDA, CDR2 SQIVND (reference sequence). J lost 1 base, V lost 5 bases, and 5 bases had no gene match. The CDR3 sequence is CASSPKLAGSYEQYF. The CDR3 DNA sequence: TGTGCCAGTAGTCCCAAACTAGCGGGGTCCTACGAGCAGTACTTC.

At least ten counts were recorded for this clonotype. The V and J genes are TRBV28 and TRBJ1-3; D is possibly TRBD1 (5 bases). The CDR3 sequence is 16 residues long. Trimming removed 2 bases at V and 0 bases at J, with 11 bases between. Looked up from germline, CDR1 is MDHEN and CDR2 is SYDVKM. CDR3 loop: CASSLRSGSSGNTIYF. The CDR3 coding sequence is TGTGCCAGCAGTTTACGGTCAGGGAGCTCTGGAAACACCATATATTTT.

This clonotype was seen at least ten times. The J gene is TRBJ2-7, the V gene TRBV11-2; D not resolved. Germline V lookup: CDR1 SGHAT, CDR2 FQNNGV. The ends were cut back, 6 bases at V and 3 bases at J, with 9 bases in the middle. The CDR3 has 12 amino acids. The CDR3 is CASRTDLYEQYF. The CDR3 DNA follows: TGTGCCAGCAGGACGGACCTCTACGAGCAGTACTTC.

This chain joins TRBV27 and TRBJ2-2; TRBD2 matches at 10 bases. Germline assignment: CDR1 MNHEY and CDR2 SMNVEV (reference sequence). This CDR3 has 14 residues. Trimming removed 2 bases from V and 6 bases from J; junction bases left unmatched: 0. The DNA for the CDR3 is TGTGCCAGCAGTTTACTAGCGGGAGCCGGGGAGCTGTTTTTT. Translating gives CASSLLAGAGELFF.

This clonotype was recorded many times. The chain couples TRBV20-1 to TRBJ2-3, with TRBD2 matching 14 bases. Trimming took 2 bases from V and 9 from J; bases not matched to a gene: 7. CDR1 is DFQATT, CDR2 SNEGSKA, per germline (reference sequence). This CDR3 spans 15 amino acids. The DNA for the CDR3 is TGCAGTGCTAGACCCGGGACTAGCGGGAGTGGAACGCAGTATTTT. Translated: CSARPGTSGSGTQYF.

J is TRBJ2-7 and V is TRBV27, with TRBD1 identical over 9 bases. CDR1 and CDR2 from the germline V gene are MNHEY and SMNVEV (reference sequence). J gave up 0 bases and V 5 bases, and 14 bases lay outside the gene matches. The CDR3 runs 18 residues. The CDR3 DNA reads TGTGCCAGCAGTGACTTAAAGCGGACAGGGGCGAGCTCCTACGAGCAGTACTTC. Translated, it gives CASSDLKRTGASSYEQYF.

This clonotype was seen at least ten times. J is TRBJ2-1 and V is TRBV10-3; possibly TRBD2 for D (6 bases). Germline V lookup: CDR1 ENHRY, CDR2 SYGVKD. V shed 4 bases and J shed 0 bases, with 16 bases lying between them. The CDR3 contains 17 residues. CDR3 nucleotide sequence: TGTGCCATCAGTGGGGGGTCCGGGACTCCCTCCTACAATGAGCAGTTCTTC. Its protein is CAISGGSGTPSYNEQFF.

This clonotype has ten or more counts. The chain recombines TRBV28 with TRBJ2-7, with 10 bases aligning to TRBD2. Germline CDR1 is MDHEN and CDR2 is SYDVKM. This CDR3 region has 14 residues. J was trimmed by 3 bases and V by 3 bases; bases with no gene match: 2. The CDR3 is CASSLGTSVYEQYF. The CDR3 coding sequence is TGTGCCAGCAGTTTGGGGACTAGCGTCTACGAGCAGTACTTC.

In its sample, this clonotype was seen many times. This rearrangement joins TRBV3-1 to TRBJ1-1; D gene uncertain. CDR1 is LGHDT, CDR2 YNNKEL, per germline (reference sequence). The CDR3 extends over 13 amino acids. V lost 4 bases and J lost 8, with 14 bases in between. This chain's CDR3 is CASSLGGKAEAFF. The CDR3, as DNA: TGTGCCAGCAGCCTGGGTGGGAAGGCGGAAGCTTTCTTT.

This clonotype has at least ten counts. The rearrangement joins TRBV20-1 to TRBJ2-2; D perhaps matches TRBD1 (5 bases). The CDR3 is 15 amino acids. Deletions cut 4 bases from V and 1 base from J, with 13 bases between. Per the germline V gene, CDR1 is DFQATT and CDR2 is SNEGSKA (reference sequence). The CDR3 DNA reads as TGCAGTGCTACACCCCCAACAGGGAACACCGGGGAGCTGTTTTTT. Its translation is CSATPPTGNTGELFF.

In its sample, this clonotype was seen many times. The chain links TRBV10-1 to TRBJ1-1; a possible D gene is TRBD1 (5 bases). CDR1 and CDR2 (germline): WNHNN, SYGVQD (reference sequence). The V gene lost 2 bases and the J gene lost 1 base, with 17 bases spanning the gap. This CDR3 is 17 amino acids long. This CDR3 reads CASSEQTRTLENTEAFF. In DNA form, the CDR3 reads TGCGCCAGCAGTGAGCAGACCCGGACACTCGAGAACACTGAAGCTTTCTTT.

This clonotype occurred many times. This rearrangement joins TRBV5-1 to TRBJ1-3, with a weak D call TRBD1 (5 bases). Germline assignment: CDR1 SGHRS and CDR2 YFSETQ. This CDR3 has 14 amino acids. V lost 3 bases, J lost 2 bases, and 9 bases lay in between. CDR3 in DNA: TGCGCCAGCAGCTACGGGGGAGCTGGAAACACCATATATTTT. Translated: CASSYGGAGNTIYF.

This clonotype was found many times. V gene TRBV30 combines with J gene TRBJ2-7; D not resolved. Trimming left V 0 bases short and J 2 bases short, with 17 bases between. The CDR3 consists of 16 residues. Germline assignment: CDR1 GTSNPN and CDR2 SVGIG (reference sequence). CDR3 nucleotide sequence: TGTGCCTGGAGTGTAGGGTGGGGATTCTCAGCCTACGAGCAGTACTTC. This gives the protein CAWSVGWGFSAYEQYF.

Of note for this clonotype: Since a much larger clone is just one base distant, this may be a read error. The V gene is TRBV3-1, the J gene TRBJ1-2; the match to TRBD1 covers 9 bases. The germline V gene encodes CDR1 LGHDT and CDR2 YNNKEL (reference sequence). The CDR3 sequence is 11 residues long. The V and J ends lost 8 bases and 7 bases, in that order; junction bases with no gene match: 2. The CDR3 DNA reads TGTGCCAGCGGACAGGGGACTGGCTACACCTTC. Protein: CASGQGTGYTF.

This clonotype was seen ten or more times. The chain carries TRBV12-3 or TRBV12-4 and TRBJ2-3; D is perhaps TRBD2 (6 bases). TRBJ2-7 explains the end of the DNA better; the J call may be wrong. This CDR3 has 15 residues. CDR3 in amino acids: CASSPYSTEGHEQYF. In nucleotides, the CDR3 is TGTGCCAGCAGCCCCTATTCTACGGAGGGCCACGAGCAGTACTTC.

This clonotype appeared a few times. The chain has TRBV2 and TRBJ2-7; perhaps TRBD1 as D (5 bases). V lost 6 bases, J lost 5 bases, and 14 bases lay in between. CDR1 is SNHLY, CDR2 FYNNEI, per germline. The CDR3 sequence is 13 residues long. CDR3 DNA sequence: TGTGCCAGCAGGAGGACATTGGTCAACGAGCAGTACTTC. The encoded protein is CASRRTLVNEQYF. Variable domain in full (rest from reference TRBV2 and TRBJ2-7): EPEVTQTPSHQVTQMGQEVILRCVPISNHLYFYWYRQILGQKVEFLVSFYNNEISEKSEIFDDQFSVERPDGSNFTLKIRSTKLEDSAMYFCASRRTLVNEQYFGPGTRLTVT.

Many counts were recorded for this clonotype. This chain links TRBV11-2 with TRBJ2-2; 10 bases fit TRBD1. From germline, CDR1 is SGHAT and CDR2 FQNNGV. Germline trimming cut 6 bases from V and 4 bases from J; bases unmatched to any gene: 5. The CDR3 covers 15 residues. The CDR3 region has the DNA TGTGCCAGCAGGGCGACAGGGGGCTTCACCGGGGAGCTGTTTTTT. The encoded protein is CASRATGGFTGELFF. Complete variable domain (other parts from reference TRBV11-2 and TRBJ2-2): EAGVAQSPRYKIIEKRQSVAFWCNPISGHATLYWYQQILGQGPKLLIQFQNNGVVDDSQLPKDRFSAERLKGVDSTLKIQPAKLEDSAVYLCASRATGGFTGELFFGEGSRLTVL.

As regards this clonotype: A read error is possible here, since a much larger clone lies one base away. The V call is TRBV20-1, the J call TRBJ2-5, with unresolved D. The germline CDR1 and CDR2 sequences are DFQATT and SNEGSKA (reference sequence). This CDR3 comprises 13 residues. Trimming shortened V by 6 bases and J by 5 bases, and 16 bases separated the two germline ends. CDR3 sequence reads: CSAPRNSDETQYF. The CDR3 DNA follows: TGCAGTGCCCCCCGGAACAGCGACGAGACCCAGTACTTC.

The V gene is TRBV5-1, the J gene TRBJ2-2; 7 bases match TRBD1. This CDR3 contains 17 residues. V trimming: 3 bases; J trimming: 0 bases; junction bases outside the gene matches: 8. Looked up from germline, CDR1 is SGHRS and CDR2 is YFSETQ. CDR3 DNA sequence: TGCGCCAGCAGCTCTCTGACAGGGCATACGAACACCGGGGAGCTGTTTTTT. This codes for CASSSLTGHTNTGELFF.

This clonotype was counted only a few times. This CDR3 reads CATIWSGRAYEQYF. DNA for the CDR3: TGTGCCACCATCTGGAGCGGGAGGGCCTACGAGCAGTACTTC. This rearrangement joins TRBV28 to TRBJ2-7; 10 positions match TRBD2. The germline V gene encodes CDR1 MDHEN and CDR2 SYDVKM. This CDR3 is built from 14 residues. The trim removed 10 bases at V and 2 bases at J, leaving 8 bases unmatched.

On this clonotype itself: A much larger clone lies a single base off, so this may be a read error. CDR3 sequence: CASSRPGTDNSPLHF. The CDR3 region has the DNA TGTGCCAGCAGCCGCCCGGGGACAGATAATTCACCCCTCCACTTT. The chain combines TRBV28 with TRBJ1-6; 7 positions match TRBD1. Germline V gene data show CDR1 as MDHEN and CDR2 as SYDVKM. Trimming at V came to 6 bases and at J to 5 bases, leaving 7 bases not matched to a gene. The CDR3 is 15 residues long.

This clonotype was seen many times. The chain combines TRBV28 with TRBJ2-5; the D is unclear. The germline V gene has CDR1 MDHEN and CDR2 SYDVKM. CDR3 size: 13 residues. V was pared by 6 bases and J by 2 bases, with 10 bases between. CDR3 in amino acids: CASRTRAQETQYF. CDR3 bases: TGTGCCAGCAGAACCCGGGCTCAAGAGACCCAGTACTTC.

This clonotype was seen a handful of times. V is TRBV11-3 and J is TRBJ2-1; 9 nucleotides align to TRBD2. The germline gives CDR1 SGHNT, CDR2 YENEEA. This CDR3 has 16 amino acids. Losses at the gene ends were 2 bases for V and 9 bases for J; bases not matched to a gene: 11. CDR3 amino acids: CASSLSSGTKGGEQFF. In nucleotides, the CDR3 is TGTGCCAGCAGCTTATCTAGCGGGACCAAGGGCGGTGAGCAGTTCTTC.

In its sample, this clonotype was seen many times. The chain is built from TRBV9 and TRBJ2-2; TRBD1 aligns across 12 bases. The CDR3 has 17 amino acids. With 4 bases clipped from V and 8 bases from J, the junction kept 12 bases outside the gene matches. From germline, CDR1 is SGDLS and CDR2 YYNGEE. The CDR3 loop reads CASSPRDRGRIVGELFF. The CDR3 nucleotides are TGTGCCAGCAGCCCCCGGGACAGGGGGCGTATTGTGGGGGAGCTGTTTTTT.

This clonotype was seen ten or more times. This chain's CDR3 is CASTTPRARMFEQFF. CDR3 coding DNA: TGTGCCAGCACCACCCCTCGGGCTAGAATGTTTGAGCAGTTCTTC. The chain couples TRBV28 to TRBJ2-1; D gene ambiguous. V lost 7 bases to trimming and J lost 9 bases, with 22 bases between them. This CDR3 region has 15 residues. Germline loops: CDR1 MDHEN, CDR2 SYDVKM.

This clonotype was counted ten times or more. The chain has TRBV11-2 and TRBJ2-3; D gene uncertain. Germline V gene lookup returns CDR1 SGHAT and CDR2 FQNNGV. Trimming cost V 1 base and J 6 bases, with 17 bases left between them. This CDR3 contains 16 residues. DNA for the CDR3: TGTGCCAGCAGCTTAGGGGATGCCACCCCGGCTGATACGCAGTATTTT. This sequence encodes CASSLGDATPADTQYF.

This clonotype came up many times. V gene TRBV20-1 combines with J gene TRBJ1-6; D might be TRBD1 (5 bases). Trimming shortened V by 2 bases and J by 10 bases, and 15 bases separated the two germline ends. The CDR3 runs to 14 residues. Germline-derived CDR1 and CDR2 are DFQATT and SNEGSKA (reference sequence). This CDR3 is CSARLGGANSPLHF. The CDR3 bases are TGCAGTGCTAGATTAGGTGGGGCAAACTCACCCCTCCACTTT.

This clonotype has ten or more counts. J is TRBJ2-3 and V is TRBV29-1; 7 nucleotides match TRBD2. Germline values: CDR1 SQVTM, CDR2 ANQGSEA. CDR3 length: 15 residues. Trimming at V came to 4 bases and at J to 0 bases, leaving 7 bases not matched to a gene. The CDR3 protein is CSVADLGGSTDTQYF. The CDR3 bases are TGCAGCGTTGCCGACCTGGGGGGGAGCACAGATACGCAGTATTTT.